Each of the 20 T cell receptor beta chains below was sequenced from the same sample in a study of T cells in Graves' hyperthyroidism and ophthalmopathy. The investigators amplified TCR beta CDR3 regions from RNA transcripts. The HTBI primer set served for first-round RT-PCR of the TCR CDR3. Using its own MiXCR run on the multiplex PCR reads, TCRdb lists one record per CDR3 protein. Of hundreds of thousands of distinct CDR3 sequences in the sample, about 20% are singletons; the top ten hold over 45%. The sample taken for sequencing was blood. The receptors come from a man aged 40-49 years with Graves' ophthalmopathy.

Ten or more counts support this clonotype. The chain carries TRBV20-1 and TRBJ2-1, with D possibly being TRBD2 (6 bases). V gave up 5 bases and J gave up 9 bases, with 8 bases separating them. Germline-derived CDR1 and CDR2 are DFQATT and SNEGSKA (reference sequence). CDR3 size: 10 residues. Here the CDR3 reads CSAASVEQFF. The CDR3 nucleotides are TGCAGTGCTGCTAGCGTTGAGCAGTTCTTC.

The sample holds many counts of this clonotype. The chain is built from TRBV27 and TRBJ2-4, with D perhaps being TRBD1 or TRBD2 (5 bases each). Deletions cut 2 bases from V and 3 bases from J, with 5 bases between. The CDR3 loop spans 13 amino acids. Germline loops: CDR1 MNHEY, CDR2 SMNVEV (reference sequence). Here the CDR3 DNA reads TGTGCCAGCAGTTTAGGGGGCAAAAACATTCAGTACTTC. It codes for CASSLGGKNIQYF.

This clonotype was counted at least ten times. The chain uses TRBV28 and TRBJ2-7; D tentatively reads TRBD1 or TRBD2 (5 bases each). The CDR3 is made up of 15 amino acids. Germline CDR1 MDHEN, CDR2 SYDVKM. Trimming cost V 6 bases and J 5 bases, with 20 bases left between them. The CDR3 DNA reads as TGTGCCAGCAGCATTCCGGGACCGCCCAAGGACGAGCAGTACTTC. This sequence encodes CASSIPGPPKDEQYF.

The chain has TRBV7-9 and TRBJ1-1, with D hard to call. Germline assignment: CDR1 SEHNR and CDR2 FQNEAQ (reference sequence). Trimming stripped 10 bases from V and 4 bases from J, with 16 bases between. CDR3 length equals 13 residues. The CDR3: CAITREGSTEAFF. CDR3 DNA: TGTGCCATCACCCGGGAGGGATCCACTGAAGCTTTCTTT.

CDR3 amino acids: CASSLARRGSPLHF. The CDR3 region has the DNA TGTGCCAGCAGCTTAGCTCGCCGGGGTTCACCCCTCCACTTT. The J gene is TRBJ1-6, the V gene TRBV11-2; D remains unclear. Germline V CDR1 and CDR2: SGHAT, FQNNGV. This CDR3 has 14 amino acids. The V end was cut by 1 base, the J end by 9 bases, with 10 bases between.

This clonotype was found many times. V is TRBV11-2 and J is TRBJ2-1; D may be TRBD2 (5 bases). CDR1 and CDR2 (germline): SGHAT, FQNNGV. V was trimmed by 4 bases and J by 8 bases, leaving 15 bases between them. This CDR3 is 14 amino acids long. The CDR3 spells CASSSGPGVDEQFF. CDR3 in DNA: TGTGCCAGCAGCTCAGGCCCCGGGGTGGATGAGCAGTTCTTC.

This clonotype came up many times. The chain couples TRBV6-1 to TRBJ2-7; TRBD1 aligns across 7 bases. Germline loops: CDR1 MNHNS, CDR2 SASEGT. V was clipped by 6 bases and J by 2 bases; unmatched bases: 7. There are 14 residues in the CDR3. For the CDR3, the DNA is TGTGCCAGCAGATATAGGGACAGAGCCTACGAGCAGTACTTC. This sequence encodes CASRYRDRAYEQYF.

This clonotype was detected only a few times. This sequence joins TRBV18 and TRBJ2-3; 7 bases line up with TRBD1. CDR1 and CDR2 from the germline V gene are KGHSH and LQKENI. The CDR3 loop spans 16 amino acids. J was trimmed by 0 bases and V by 2 bases; bases with no gene match: 5. The CDR3 bases are TGTGCCAGCTCACCATTAGAGGGGGCTAGCACAGATACGCAGTATTTT. Translated, it gives CASSPLEGASTDTQYF.

Note on this clonotype: Likely a read error: the CDR3 ends without its conserved phenylalanine or tryptophan. V and J are TRBV7-3 and TRBJ1-1; D not resolved. The germline V and J ends were trimmed by 4 bases and 0 bases, with 3 bases remaining between them. Germline values: CDR1 SGHTA, CDR2 FQGTGA. The CDR3 runs to 12 residues. The CDR3 DNA follows: TGTGCCAGCAGCTACCTGAACACTGAAGCTTTCCTT. Translating gives CASSYLNTEAFL.

The J gene is TRBJ2-6, the V gene TRBV30; D remains ambiguous. Germline V gives CDR1 GTSNPN, CDR2 SVGIG (reference sequence). V was clipped by 0 bases and J by 2 bases, with 8 bases between them. CDR3 length: 15 amino acids. The CDR3 region is CAWSVGGAGANVLTF. The CDR3 DNA is TGTGCCTGGAGTGTGGGTGGCGCTGGGGCCAACGTCCTGACTTTC.

This clonotype was seen at least ten times. The chain couples TRBV6-1 to TRBJ2-1; TRBD2 agrees at 12 bases. The V segment lost 5 bases and the J segment 9 bases; nucleotides outside the gene matches: 8. In germline, CDR1 is MNHNS, CDR2 SASEGT. This CDR3 region has 15 residues. CDR3 in DNA: TGTGCCAGCAGTTTAGCGACTAGCGGGGGCTCTGAGCAGTTCTTC. Amino acid sequence: CASSLATSGGSEQFF.

This clonotype has a count of ten or more. This chain connects TRBV27 to TRBJ2-7; 9 bases agree with TRBD2. V gave up 8 bases and J gave up 2 bases; unmatched junction bases: 7. Germline CDR1 and CDR2: MNHEY and SMNVEV (reference sequence). There are 14 residues in the CDR3. CDR3 nucleotides: TGTGCCAGCCGGGGGCGGGGGGGGGCCTACGAGCAGTACTTC. Its translation: CASRGRGGAYEQYF.

The chain links TRBV20-1 to TRBJ2-4, with TRBD1 matching 9 bases. Trimming cost V 6 bases and J 8 bases; bases outside gene matches: 17. Germline V gene lookup returns CDR1 DFQATT and CDR2 SNEGSKA (reference sequence). The CDR3 runs to 16 residues. The chain's CDR3 is CSAPRAGTGSGDIQYF. For the CDR3, the DNA is TGCAGTGCCCCGCGGGCCGGGACAGGGAGTGGGGACATTCAGTACTTC.

This clonotype occurred many times. This rearrangement joins TRBV6-2 or TRBV6-3 to TRBJ2-7; TRBD2 might be the D (5 bases). The CDR3 totals 13 residues. V lost 7 bases to trimming and J lost 3 bases, with 13 bases between them. Germline CDR1 and CDR2: MNHEY and SVGEGT. DNA of the CDR3: TGTGCCAGCACCGACCCCGAGGGCTACGAGCAGTACTTC. It translates to CASTDPEGYEQYF.

The rearrangement links TRBV7-8 to TRBJ2-5, with TRBD2 matching over 8 bases. The CDR3 totals 17 residues. The germline V gene encodes CDR1 SGHVS and CDR2 FQNEAQ. With V trimmed by 0 bases and J by 1 base, 7 bases remained unmatched. CDR3 region: CASSLARVAGFQETQYF. DNA for the CDR3: TGTGCCAGCAGCTTAGCGCGGGTAGCGGGGTTCCAAGAGACCCAGTACTTC.

Many counts were recorded for this clonotype. The chain combines TRBV27 with TRBJ2-7; D gene ambiguous. The CDR3 is 17 amino acids. Germline CDR1 and CDR2: MNHEY and SMNVEV (reference sequence). V was pared by 2 bases and J by 1 base, with 18 bases between. CDR3 protein: CASSLRKAPGDSYEQYF. DNA of the CDR3: TGTGCCAGCAGTTTACGGAAGGCGCCGGGTGATTCCTACGAGCAGTACTTC.

At least ten counts were recorded for this clonotype. The J gene is TRBJ2-7, the V gene TRBV6-2 or TRBV6-3; 12 nucleotides align to TRBD2. The CDR3 has 15 residues. Germline lookup yields CDR1 MNHEY and CDR2 SVGEGT. V shed 5 bases and J 4 bases; nucleotides not matched to a gene: 6. CDR3: CASSRLAGVSYEQYF. The CDR3 coding sequence is TGTGCCAGCAGTAGACTAGCGGGAGTATCGTACGAGCAGTACTTC.

This chain connects TRBV28 to TRBJ2-3; the D gene could be TRBD1 or TRBD2 (5 bases each). Per the germline V gene, CDR1 is MDHEN and CDR2 is SYDVKM. The CDR3 totals 19 residues. V lost 1 base and J lost 1, with 21 bases in between. This chain's CDR3 is CASSLSPWDRGQGTDTQYF. CDR3 bases: TGTGCCAGCAGTTTATCGCCCTGGGACCGCGGTCAAGGCACAGATACGCAGTATTTT. The full variable domain, rest sourced from reference TRBV28 and TRBJ2-3, is DVKVTQSSRYLVKRTGEKVFLECVQDMDHENMFWYRQDPGLGLRLIYFSYDVKMKEKGDIPEGYSVSREKKERFSLILESASTNQTSMYLCASSLSPWDRGQGTDTQYFGPGTRLTVL.

This clonotype was counted between two and nine times. One end of the junction is discordant with germline, which a read error may explain. The V call is TRBV5-1, the J call TRBJ1-2, with a weak D call TRBD1 (5 bases). Germline V lookup: CDR1 SGHRS, CDR2 YFSETQ. The CDR3 sequence is 11 residues long. The CDR3 coding sequence is TGTGCCAGCAGCCCTGACAGTGGCTACACCTTC. It codes for CASSPDSGYTF.

This clonotype was detected only a few times. V and J are TRBV28 and TRBJ2-7; TRBD1 aligns across 7 bases. Germline values: CDR1 MDHEN, CDR2 SYDVKM. This CDR3 has 13 residues. V trimming: 6 bases; J trimming: 3 bases; junction bases outside the gene matches: 5. The CDR3 sequence: CASRQGLSYEQYF. The CDR3, as DNA: TGTGCCAGCAGACAGGGGCTAAGCTACGAGCAGTACTTC.